A single sample is the source of the 20 T cell receptor beta chains below, sequenced in a study of shared clonotypes between healthy human individuals (dated by TCRdb to 2019 to 2021). The method behind the library was the immunoSEQ multiplex PCR assay. TCRdb holds this immuneACCESS table with in-frame rearrangements only. Some clones are missing; in checked studies, unresolved V genes explain under half, and the rest has no known cause. This sample comprises over 95,000 clones, over 65% of them detected only once. 24% of the sample belongs to the ten largest clones. The sample consisted of memory CD8+ T cells sorted from blood. The cell subset or site label on this specimen signifies: CD45RO+ cells pooled with CCR7-negative TemRA cells. Source of these receptors: a woman aged 30 to 39 in good health.

With respect to this clone: The sample contains more than one DNA sequence encoding this CDR3. The chain is built from TRBV4-1 and TRBJ2-7; D remains ambiguous. The V and J ends lost 0 bases and 3 bases respectively, with 9 bases between them. CDR3 length: 14 amino acids. In germline, CDR1 is MGHRA, CDR2 YSYEKL. This chain's CDR3 is CASSQDPGSYEQYF. The CDR3 DNA reads as TGCGCCAGCAGCCAAGACCCCGGAAGCTACGAGCAGTACTTC.

This clone appeared many times. The chain has TRBV21-1 and TRBJ1-2. TRBV21-1 is assigned pseudogene status. The CDR3 consists of 12 residues. The CDR3 sequence: CASSLKRRGYTF. The CDR3 bases are TGTGCCAGCAGCCTAAAAAGGCGGGGCTACACCTTC.

This clone was picked up many times. The chain uses TRBV2 and TRBJ2-7; D not certain. The V end was cut by 8 bases, the J end by 0 bases, with 8 bases between. CDR3 length: 12 amino acids. From germline, CDR1 is SNHLY and CDR2 FYNNEI. CDR3 amino acids: CASVPPSYEQYF. DNA for the CDR3: TGTGCCAGCGTTCCCCCCTCCTACGAGCAGTACTTC. Drawing the rest from reference TRBV2 and TRBJ2-7, the complete variable domain is EPEVTQTPSHQVTQMGQEVILRCVPISNHLYFYWYRQILGQKVEFLVSFYNNEISEKSEIFDDQFSVERPDGSNFTLKIRSTKLEDSAMYFCASVPPSYEQYFGPGTRLTVT.

This clone has just one count. The chain carries TRBV10-3 and TRBJ2-5, with 11 nucleotides matching TRBD1. The CDR3 contains 17 residues. With 1 base clipped from V and 1 base from J, the junction kept 5 bases outside the gene matches. Germline V gene data show CDR1 as ENHRY and CDR2 as SYGVKD. The CDR3 spells CAISEFWDRGIQETQYF. The DNA of the CDR3 is TGTGCCATCAGTGAGTTCTGGGACAGGGGGATCCAAGAGACCCAGTACTTC.

V gene TRBV28 combines with J gene TRBJ2-7; TRBD1 is a possible D gene (5 bases). The germline V and J ends were trimmed by 5 bases and 6 bases, with 17 bases remaining between them. This CDR3 is 14 amino acids long. Germline loops: CDR1 MDHEN, CDR2 SYDVKM. The CDR3 DNA follows: TGTGCCAGCAGTCCCAGGGAAGGTTTCGGCGAGCAGTACTTC. This translates into CASSPREGFGEQYF.

This chain joins TRBV25-1 and TRBJ2-7, with unresolved D. The V end was cut by 8 bases, the J end by 0 bases, with 14 bases between. The CDR3 runs 14 residues. The germline V gene has CDR1 MGHDK and CDR2 SYGVNS. CDR3 DNA sequence: TGTGCCAGCCCCCCGGACGGTTACTCCTACGAGCAGTACTTC. This sequence encodes CASPPDGYSYEQYF.

There are many counts of this clone. The rearrangement joins TRBV12-2 to TRBJ1-2. TRBV12-2 is a known pseudogene. The CDR3 is 17 residues long. The CDR3 DNA sequence: TGTGCAAGTCGCTTAGCCGGGGTAGCTTTGTATTGCTATGGCTACACCTTC. Residues: CASRLAGVALYCYGYTF.

The rearrangement uses TRBV27 and TRBJ2-7; 11 nucleotides align to TRBD2. The germline CDR1 and CDR2 sequences are MNHEY and SMNVEV (reference sequence). The CDR3 is made up of 18 amino acids. Losses at the gene ends were 2 bases for V and 1 base for J; bases not matched to a gene: 10. The CDR3 DNA reads TGTGCCAGCAGTTTAAGGGCTAGCGGGAGGCTTACTTCCTACGAGCAGTACTTC. Amino acid sequence: CASSLRASGRLTSYEQYF.

This clone was counted between two and nine times. This may stem from a read error, because a much larger clone lies one nucleotide away. The sample has other DNA sequences that encode this CDR3 too. This chain joins TRBV9 and TRBJ1-1, with D possibly being TRBD1 (5 bases). CDR3 length: 13 residues. Trimming took off 0 bases at V and 5 bases at J, with 8 bases between the two ends. CDR1 is SGDLS, CDR2 YYNGEE, per germline. In DNA form, the CDR3 reads TGTGCCAGCAGCGTAGCGTGGGGGACTGAAGCTTTCTTT. It translates to CASSVAWGTEAFF. The complete variable domain, with remaining parts taken from reference TRBV9 and TRBJ1-1, reads DSGVTQTPKHLITATGQRVTLRCSPRSGDLSVYWYQQSLDQGLQFLIQYYNGEERAKGNILERFSAQQFPDLHSELNLSSLELGDSALYFCASSVAWGTEAFFGQGTRLTVV.

This clone was observed a handful of times. This rearrangement joins TRBV27 to TRBJ2-5; D unclear. Trimming removed 2 bases at V and 11 bases at J, with 15 bases between. CDR3 length: 13 residues. Germline V CDR1 and CDR2: MNHEY, SMNVEV (reference sequence). CDR3 in DNA: TGTGCCAGCAGTTTAGTCCGAGAGGATAAGCAGTACTTC. Translated: CASSLVREDKQYF.

V gene TRBV27 combines with J gene TRBJ2-5; D is unresolved. V was cut by 4 bases and J by 11 bases, with 14 bases left in between. Germline V gene sequence: CDR1 MNHEY, CDR2 SMNVEV (reference sequence). CDR3 length: 12 amino acids. CDR3 loop: CASSSLRLEQYF. In DNA, the CDR3 is TGTGCCAGCAGTTCCCTAAGACTGGAGCAGTACTTC.

In its sample, this clone was seen a few times. V gene TRBV28 combines with J gene TRBJ1-5, with D possibly TRBD1 on 6 matching bases. The CDR3 spans 14 residues. V was clipped by 1 base and J by 7 bases, with 11 bases between them. Germline CDR1 reads MDHEN; CDR2 reads SYDVKM. In nucleotides, the CDR3 is TGTGCCAGCAGTTTATTTACAGGGCACCAGCCCCAGCATTTT. Protein sequence: CASSLFTGHQPQHF.

CDR3 in DNA: TGCGCCAGCAGCTGGGACAGGCTCTACGAGCAGTACTTC. This sequence encodes CASSWDRLYEQYF. The chain combines TRBV5-1 with TRBJ2-7; 8 bases fit TRBD1. The trim removed 3 bases at V and 3 bases at J, leaving 2 bases unmatched. In germline, CDR1 is SGHRS, CDR2 YFSETQ. This CDR3 has 13 amino acids.

This clone was seen repeatedly, ten times or more. The rearrangement joins TRBV18 to TRBJ2-7; D is unresolved. Germline CDR1 reads KGHSH; CDR2 reads LQKENI. Trimming cost V 2 bases and J 4 bases, with 3 bases left between them. The CDR3 consists of 11 residues. As DNA, the CDR3 is TGTGCCAGCTCACCAGCGTACGAGCAGTACTTC. This encodes CASSPAYEQYF.

The chain is built from TRBV9 and TRBJ2-3, with 9 bases fitting TRBD2. Germline loops: CDR1 SGDLS, CDR2 YYNGEE. With V trimmed by 2 bases and J by 0 bases, 1 base remained unmatched. The CDR3 is 15 amino acids. The CDR3 DNA is TGTGCCAGCAGCGTTCTAGCGGGAAGCACAGATACGCAGTATTTT. This encodes CASSVLAGSTDTQYF.

This sequence joins TRBV7-9 and TRBJ2-7, with D possibly being TRBD1 (5 bases). This CDR3 has 15 residues. V was shortened by 3 bases and J by 6 bases, with 18 bases between the two germline ends. CDR1 and CDR2 (germline): SEHNR, FQNEAQ (reference sequence). Here the CDR3 reads CASSFTLDTTLEQYF. The CDR3, as DNA: TGTGCCAGCAGCTTCACCTTGGACACTACTCTCGAGCAGTACTTC.

The chain joins TRBV6-6 to TRBJ2-3; D unresolved. The CDR3 length is 16 residues. Germline assignment: CDR1 MNHNY and CDR2 SVGAGI (reference sequence). V lost 5 bases, J lost 1 base, and 16 bases lay in between. The DNA for the CDR3 is TGTGCCAGCAGTCCAACAGCCGAGCTAGGCACAGATACGCAGTATTTT. Translated: CASSPTAELGTDTQYF.

This chain uses TRBV7-3 with TRBJ2-1, with a tentative D call TRBD2 (6 bases). This CDR3 region has 13 residues. V gave up 3 bases and J gave up 7 bases, with 10 bases separating them. Germline loops: CDR1 SGHTA, CDR2 FQGTGA. The CDR3 DNA follows: TGTGCCAGCAGCTTCTTGGCGGGAAATGAGCAGTTCTTC. This translates into CASSFLAGNEQFF.

V is TRBV28 and J is TRBJ1-2; 9 bases are shared with TRBD1. V was pared by 2 bases and J by 5 bases, with 6 bases of the junction left unmatched. CDR3 length: 15 residues. CDR1 is MDHEN, CDR2 SYDVKM, per germline. CDR3 loop: CASSLITGGIYGYTF. CDR3 nucleotides: TGTGCCAGCAGTTTAATCACAGGGGGCATTTATGGCTACACCTTC.

This clone was seen a single time. The chain employs TRBV5-1 and TRBJ2-3; D remains ambiguous. The CDR3 length is 14 residues. Germline values: CDR1 SGHRS, CDR2 YFSETQ. Trimming removed 2 bases from V and 1 base from J, with 8 bases in between. The CDR3 protein is CASSFTARTDTQYF. In DNA, the CDR3 is TGCGCCAGCAGCTTTACGGCTCGCACAGATACGCAGTATTTT.